The sequence of this TCR beta chain was determined in a study of shared clonotypes between healthy human individuals. Amplification in unsorted PBMC replicate PCRs started from approximately 300 ng DNA, which equals about 30,000 T cell genomes. Measured with immunoSEQ multiplex PCR; TCRdb has only the in-frame clones, and not every one. The table includes about 480,000 clones, about 75% detected once. This clone was seen a handful of times. Its cognate antigen is unknown. Study results and limitations: Donors were few, which limited the genetic and exposure-history diversity represented.

From germline, CDR1 is SGHNT and CDR2 YYREEE (reference sequence). CDR3 length: 15 residues. V was cut by 4 bases and J by 0 bases, with 10 bases left in between. Those who donated, Caucasian adults without exception, all lived in Nashville, Tennessee. This sequence joins TRBV5-4 and TRBJ2-2; D is undetermined. The clonotype comes from a woman aged 40-49 years in good health. Some clones in this sample may be carry-over from other donors' samples. The sample taken for sequencing was PBMCs. CDR3 sequence reads: CASSPTPTNTGELFF. Here the CDR3 DNA reads TGTGCCAGCAGCCCGACCCCAACGAACACCGGGGAGCTGTTTTTT.